Following are 23 T cell receptor beta chains from one sample sequenced in a study of T-cell memory formation after mild COVID-19. TCRdb reanalysed the 5' RACE reads using MiXCR and keeps one entry per CDR3 protein. The table lists some 320,000 distinct CDR3 sequences, approximately 15% of them singletons, with over 20% in the top ten. The sequenced material came from PBMCs or a T cell subset sorted from them (not recorded which). These receptors were taken from a man between 18 and 29 years old who had mild COVID-19 (a few samples of this study predate the infection). Cell type and time point are not known.

CDR3 sequence: CASSPPRFAGGLYEQYF. The CDR3 region has the DNA TGTGCCAGCAGTCCCCCAAGGTTTGCGGGGGGCCTCTACGAGCAGTACTTC. The chain carries TRBV12-3 or TRBV12-4 and TRBJ2-7, with TRBD2 matching 8 bases. Losses at the gene ends were 5 bases for V and 3 bases for J; bases not matched to a gene: 15. The CDR3 sequence is 17 residues long.

The rearrangement uses TRBV7-3 and TRBJ1-2, with a possible D match to TRBD1 (6 bases). Trimming cost V 8 bases and J 4 bases, with 17 bases left between them. CDR1 is SGHTA and CDR2 is FQGTGA in the germline V gene. There are 14 residues in the CDR3. CDR3: CASGVGGDSYGYTF. In DNA, the CDR3 is TGTGCCAGCGGGGTGGGGGGCGACTCCTATGGCTACACCTTC.

In its sample, this clonotype was seen a few times. Written as DNA, the CDR3 is TGTGCCAGCAGCGTAGCTAGGGAAGCCCGGGATACGCAGTATTTT. Encoded protein: CASSVAREARDTQYF. The rearrangement uses TRBV9 and TRBJ2-3; D call uncertain. Trimming pared 0 bases from V and 6 bases from J, leaving 14 bases between. Germline V gene sequence: CDR1 SGDLS, CDR2 YYNGEE. This CDR3 contains 15 residues. The full variable domain, its missing parts supplied by reference TRBV9 and TRBJ2-3, is DSGVTQTPKHLITATGQRVTLRCSPRSGDLSVYWYQQSLDQGLQFLIQYYNGEERAKGNILERFSAQQFPDLHSELNLSSLELGDSALYFCASSVAREARDTQYFGPGTRLTVL.

The chain has TRBV5-1 and TRBJ2-3, with 11 bases lining up with TRBD2. The CDR3 covers 16 residues. The J segment lost 2 bases and the V segment lost 4 bases, leaving 6 bases of the junction unmatched. Germline CDR1 is SGHRS and CDR2 is YFSETQ. CDR3 in amino acids: CASSLGTSGVTDTQYF. In DNA form, the CDR3 reads TGCGCCAGCAGCCTGGGGACTAGCGGAGTCACAGATACGCAGTATTTT.

This clonotype was detected many times. The rearrangement uses TRBV4-2 and TRBJ1-4; D is unclear. V lost 2 bases, J lost 8 bases, and 6 bases lay in between. This CDR3 is built from 12 residues. The V gene's germline CDR1 is LGHNA and CDR2 YNFKEQ. In DNA, the CDR3 is TGTGCCAGCAGCCAAAACACGGAAAAACTGTTTTTT. It codes for CASSQNTEKLFF.

The chain recombines TRBV6-1 with TRBJ2-2; D ambiguous. Germline V gene data show CDR1 as MNHNS and CDR2 as SASEGT. Trimming removed 6 bases at V and 8 bases at J, with 10 bases between. The length of the CDR3 is 12 residues. The CDR3 region is CASRPSLGELFF. The CDR3 DNA is TGTGCCAGCAGACCCTCCCTAGGGGAGCTGTTTTTT.

This chain joins TRBV5-1 and TRBJ2-5; D perhaps matches TRBD2 (6 bases). Deletions cut 4 bases from V and 4 bases from J, with 17 bases between. From germline, CDR1 is SGHRS and CDR2 YFSETQ. The CDR3 totals 15 residues. CDR3 bases: TGCGCCAGCAGCCCACCCCCGGAGCGGGTAGAGACCCAGTACTTC. Translating gives CASSPPPERVETQYF.

The CDR3 DNA reads TGTGCCAGCAGCTTAGCGCGGCAGGGTTTCAATGAGCAGTTCTTC. Protein product: CASSLARQGFNEQFF. The chain carries TRBV7-9 and TRBJ2-1; a possible D gene is TRBD1 (5 bases). Germline V gives CDR1 SEHNR, CDR2 FQNEAQ (reference sequence). The CDR3 runs to 15 residues. Trimming took 0 bases from V and 6 from J, leaving 12 bases between them.

V gene TRBV27 combines with J gene TRBJ2-1, with 8 bases identical to TRBD2. Germline values: CDR1 MNHEY, CDR2 SMNVEV (reference sequence). The CDR3 runs to 16 residues. The V gene end was trimmed by 2 bases and the J gene end by 0 bases; junction bases not matched to a gene: 3. This CDR3 is CASSLLGGDSYNEQFF. Here the CDR3 DNA reads TGTGCCAGCAGTTTACTCGGGGGGGACTCCTACAATGAGCAGTTCTTC.

This clonotype has a handful of counts. The CDR3: CATSIVRGSGTDTQYF. CDR3 nucleotide sequence: TGTGCCACCAGCATTGTCAGGGGGTCTGGGACAGATACGCAGTATTTT. V gene TRBV15 combines with J gene TRBJ2-3; the match to TRBD1 covers 7 bases. The CDR3 is 16 residues long. Per germline, CDR1 LNHNV and CDR2 YYDKDF (reference sequence). Losses at the gene ends were 4 bases for V and 3 bases for J; bases not matched to a gene: 10.

In its sample, this clonotype was seen many times. This chain links TRBV20-1 with TRBJ1-1, with D possibly matching TRBD1 (6 bases). The ends were cut back, 6 bases at V and 5 bases at J, with 16 bases in the middle. Germline values: CDR1 DFQATT, CDR2 SNEGSKA (reference sequence). This CDR3 spans 13 amino acids. Written as DNA, the CDR3 is TGCAGTGCCCCAACAGGGTCATCTACTGAAGCTTTCTTT. Translated: CSAPTGSSTEAFF.

CDR3 region: CASSPAPGYLYGYTF. The CDR3, as DNA: TGTGCCAGTAGTCCAGCCCCGGGATACCTTTATGGCTACACCTTC. The chain uses TRBV19 and TRBJ1-2, with D uncertain. This CDR3 contains 15 residues. Trimming cost V 5 bases and J 5 bases, with 18 bases left between them. Germline V lookup: CDR1 LNHDA, CDR2 SQIVND (reference sequence).

Here the CDR3 DNA reads TGTGCCAGCGGGGGGGCGGACAATGAGCAGTTCTTC. Protein: CASGGADNEQFF. The chain is built from TRBV7-6 and TRBJ2-1; D is possibly TRBD2 (7 bases). Germline loops: CDR1 SGHVS, CDR2 FNYEAQ. Trimming cost V 8 bases and J 5 bases, with 10 bases left between them. CDR3 length equals 12 residues.

The sample holds a few counts of this clonotype. The rearrangement joins TRBV7-9 to TRBJ2-5, with TRBD1 as a possible D gene (5 bases). Trimming shortened V by 4 bases and J by 4 bases, and 16 bases separated the two germline ends. The germline gives CDR1 SEHNR, CDR2 FQNEAQ (reference sequence). CDR3 length: 15 residues. DNA of the CDR3: TGTGCCAGCAGCTCCTGGACCTTAAGGGGAGAGACCCAGTACTTC. This codes for CASSSWTLRGETQYF.

The chain recombines TRBV6-5 with TRBJ2-3; 7 nucleotides agree with TRBD1. The CDR3 consists of 15 residues. The V gene end was trimmed by 0 bases and the J gene end by 1 base; junction bases not matched to a gene: 1. In germline, CDR1 is MNHEY, CDR2 SVGAGI. CDR3 bases: TGTGCCAGCAGTTACTCGGGACAGCGCACAGATACGCAGTATTTT. Its protein is CASSYSGQRTDTQYF.

This clonotype was observed a single time. The chain uses TRBV9 and TRBJ2-2; 7 bases fit TRBD1. Germline values: CDR1 SGDLS, CDR2 YYNGEE. The CDR3 sequence is 16 residues long. V was clipped by 4 bases and J by 1 base; unmatched bases: 7. The DNA of the CDR3 is TGTGCCAGCAGCCCACGGACAGGTATGAACACCGGGGAGCTGTTTTTT. It translates to CASSPRTGMNTGELFF.

V usage is TRBV4-3 and J usage is TRBJ1-2; TRBD1 matches at 10 bases. CDR3 length: 16 residues. Germline loops: CDR1 LGHNA, CDR2 YSLEER. With V trimmed by 2 bases and J by 6 bases, 9 bases remained unmatched. This CDR3 reads CASSQLSDRGRDGYTF. The CDR3 coding sequence is TGCGCCAGCAGCCAACTATCAGACAGGGGGCGGGATGGCTACACCTTC.

This clonotype was detected a few times. The genes are TRBV7-2 and TRBJ1-2; unclear D gene. CDR1 and CDR2 (germline): SGHTA, FQGNSA. V was trimmed by 3 bases and J by 0 bases, leaving 11 bases between them. The CDR3 totals 15 residues. The CDR3 protein is CASSFAGEANYGYTF. CDR3 DNA sequence: TGTGCCAGCAGCTTCGCCGGGGAGGCTAACTATGGCTACACCTTC.

The gene calls are TRBV6-5 and TRBJ2-7; the D is unclear. The CDR3 runs to 13 residues. V was cut by 5 bases and J by 6 bases, with 14 bases left in between. Germline CDR1 reads MNHEY; CDR2 reads SVGAGI. For the CDR3, the DNA is TGTGCCAGCAGTCCTGGGATGGGCGGCGAGCAGTACTTC. Its protein is CASSPGMGGEQYF.

V is TRBV6-6 and J is TRBJ2-7; a weak D match, TRBD2 (6 bases). V lost 2 bases to trimming and J lost 0 bases, with 14 bases between them. The CDR3 length is 16 residues. The germline V gene encodes CDR1 MNHNY and CDR2 SVGAGI (reference sequence). CDR3 in DNA: TGTGCCAGCAGTTACGGAGCTGGAGGGAGCTCCTACGAGCAGTACGTC. As protein: CASSYGAGGSSYEQYV.

This clonotype was detected a few times. This rearrangement joins TRBV7-9 to TRBJ1-2, with D tentatively TRBD1 (6 bases). The V end lost 5 bases, the J end lost 3 bases, and 13 bases lay between the germline ends. CDR1 and CDR2 (germline): SEHNR, FQNEAQ (reference sequence). There are 14 residues in the CDR3. The CDR3 nucleotides read TGTGCCAGCAGCGGCCAGGGGAGTGACTATGGCTACACCTTC. Translated: CASSGQGSDYGYTF. Drawing the rest from reference TRBV7-9 and TRBJ1-2, the complete variable domain is DTGVSQNPRHKITKRGQNVTFRCDPISEHNRLYWYRQTLGQGPEFLTYFQNEAQLEKSRLLSDRFSAERPKGSFSTLEIQRTEQGDSAMYLCASSGQGSDYGYTFGSGTRLTVV.

The chain joins TRBV7-3 to TRBJ2-3, with TRBD2 identical over 12 bases. The CDR3 totals 19 residues. Trimming at V came to 1 base and at J to 2 bases, leaving 10 bases not matched to a gene. CDR1 SGHTA and CDR2 FQGTGA come from the germline V gene. In DNA, the CDR3 is TGTGCCAGCAGCTTAAACCGACACACTAGCGGGGGGAACACAGATACGCAGTATTTT. Translation gives CASSLNRHTSGGNTDTQYF.

The V and J genes are TRBV7-2 and TRBJ1-6; D perhaps matches TRBD1 (6 bases). This CDR3 is 15 amino acids long. Deletions cut 7 bases from V and 7 bases from J, with 17 bases between. CDR1 is SGHTA and CDR2 is FQGNSA in the germline V gene. CDR3 DNA sequence: TGTGCCAGCATGCCCCCGGGACATCCCAATTCACCCCTCCACTTT. Amino acid sequence: CASMPPGHPNSPLHF.